This record covers a single T cell receptor (beta chain). The donors were part of the roughly 120-subject validation cohort, which stood apart from the approximately 670-subject first cohort. The data were taken from a study of cytomegalovirus exposure and HLA in healthy donors. Study-level background: The 100 to 150 validation repertoires were reported in a later analysis to have been generated on the same platform as the roughly 700 first-cohort repertoires.

The table came from immunoSEQ multiplex PCR; TCRdb's copy has only in-frame clones and leaves some out. The sample holds 100,000 to 150,000 clones; 94% are singletons and the top ten take less than 1.5%. V lost 2 bases, J lost 0 bases, and 12 bases lay in between. Germline V gene sequence: CDR1 SGDLS, CDR2 YYNGEE. This CDR3 comprises 16 residues. The chain joins TRBV9 to TRBJ2-1; perhaps TRBD2 as D (6 bases). The TCR was taken from a woman younger than 35 in good health and CMV-seronegative. What was sequenced was PBMCs. Written as DNA, the CDR3 is TGTGCCAGCAGCGTGATTAGCGGAAGCTCCTACAATGAGCAGTTCTTC. Translating it yields CASSVISGSSYNEQFF. The entire variable domain, with the rest obtained from reference TRBV9 and TRBJ2-1, is as follows: DSGVTQTPKHLITATGQRVTLRCSPRSGDLSVYWYQQSLDQGLQFLIQYYNGEERAKGNILERFSAQQFPDLHSELNLSSLELGDSALYFCASSVISGSSYNEQFFGPGTRLTVL.